The source of this T cell receptor (beta chain) is a study of technical replicates of blood from a few donors (dated by TCRdb to the late 2010s). Receptor amplification or capture employed the immunoSEQ multiplex PCR assay. This immuneACCESS table, as held by TCRdb, lists in-frame sequences with V and J called but not all clones. Of the missing ones, under half trace to an unresolved V gene in checked studies; the others have no known cause. Recorded for this sample are approximately 76,000 clones; about 86% of them occurred a single time. Approximately 5% of the sample lies in the top ten. This clone has a single count. Its antigen remains undetermined. Per-nucleotide qualities are absent, and no much larger clonotype sits a single base away. Including cysteine and phenylalanine, the CDR3 has 14 amino acids. Only the CDR3 DNA is retained, 42 bases long and in frame from the first base. Between the V and J ends, shortened by 1 base and 0 bases respectively, the junction contains 6 bases. CDR1 KGHSH and CDR2 LQKENI are derived from the germline V gene.

The source is a human donor in good health. Some clones in this sample may be carry-over from other donors' samples. The V and J segments used are TRBV18 and TRBJ1-1, with the D gene uncertain. Input material: PBMCs. In nucleotide form, the sequence is TGTGCCAGCTCACCACAGGAGATGAACACTGAAGCTTTCTTT. This encodes CASSPQEMNTEAFF.